This T cell receptor beta chain was captured in a study of T cell responses to AZD1222 COVID-19 vaccine. Comments on this clone: Its matching antigen is unknown.

The study, taken as a whole, reports: White British ancestry dominated among donors, who included more females, and clonal diversity was possibly underestimated.

The V and J ends lost 1 base and 8 bases respectively, with 6 bases between them. From germline, CDR1 is SGHNT and CDR2 YENEEA. The CDR3 is 12 residues long. The table came from immunoSEQ multiplex PCR; TCRdb's copy has only in-frame clones and leaves some out. The sample records some 120,000 clones, over 75% being singletons. The chain recombines TRBV11-3 with TRBJ2-1; D gene ambiguous. Specimen: peripheral blood, collected on day 0 of MenACWY control vaccination. The receptor was isolated from an adult in good health. CDR3 nucleotide sequence: TGTGCCAGCAGCTTAGGGAACTATGAGCAGTTCTTC. Amino acid sequence: CASSLGNYEQFF.